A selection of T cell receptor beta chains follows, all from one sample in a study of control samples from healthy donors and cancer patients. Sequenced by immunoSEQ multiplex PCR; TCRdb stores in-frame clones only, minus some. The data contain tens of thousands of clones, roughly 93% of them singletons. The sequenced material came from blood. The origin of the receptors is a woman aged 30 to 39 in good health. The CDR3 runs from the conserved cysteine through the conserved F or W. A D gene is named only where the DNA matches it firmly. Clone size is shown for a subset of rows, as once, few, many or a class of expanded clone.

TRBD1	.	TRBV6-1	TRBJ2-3	TGTGCCAGCAGTGAAGCGCCGGGACAGGGCACAGATACGCAGTATTTT	CASSEAPGQGTDTQYF
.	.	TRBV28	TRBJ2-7	TGTGCCAGCAGCCAGGTAACCTACGAGCAGTACTTC	CASSQVTYEQYF
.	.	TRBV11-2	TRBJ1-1	TGTGCCAGCAGCTTAGGGCAGGGTGGCACTGAAGCTTTCTTT	CASSLGQGGTEAFF
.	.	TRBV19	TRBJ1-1	TGTGCCAGTACCAATAGTGATGAAGCTTTCTTT	CASTNSDEAFF
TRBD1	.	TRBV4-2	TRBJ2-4	TGTGCCAGCAGCCATACCAGGGACAGTAAAAACATTCAGTACTTC	CASSHTRDSKNIQYF
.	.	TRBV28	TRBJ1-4	TGTGCCAGCAGTTTTCAAGAGGAAAAACTGTTTTTT	CASSFQEEKLFF
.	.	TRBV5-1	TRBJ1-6	TGCGCCAGGCGCCGAAGGATCTGCTATAATTCACCCCTCCACTTT	CARRRRICYNSPLHF
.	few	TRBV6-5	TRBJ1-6	TGTGCCAGCAGTACAGGGCAATGGGGTAATTCACCCCTCCACTTT	CASSTGQWGNSPLHF
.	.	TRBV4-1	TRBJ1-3	TGCGCCAGCAGCTCCCGGTCGGGGGTAACCTCTGGAAACACCATATATTTT	CASSSRSGVTSGNTIYF
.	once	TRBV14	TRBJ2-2	TGTGCCAGCAGCCGTTCTAGATCCACCGGGGAGCTGTTTTTT	CASSRSRSTGELFF
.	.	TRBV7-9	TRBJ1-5	TGTGCCAGCAGCTTGGGTGACAGGAATCAGCCCCAGCATTTT	CASSLGDRNQPQHF
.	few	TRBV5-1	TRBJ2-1	TGCGCCAGCAGCTTGGTCGGGGAGCTCTACAATGAGCAGTTCTTC	CASSLVGELYNEQFF
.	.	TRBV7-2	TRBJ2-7	TGTGCCAGCAGCCGTCTTCGCGGCAAGACGAGTTACGAGCAGTACTTC	CASSRLRGKTSYEQYF
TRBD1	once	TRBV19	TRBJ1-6	TGTGCCAGTAGTCCCGACAGGGGGCGGACAAATTCACCCCTCCACTTT	CASSPDRGRTNSPLHF
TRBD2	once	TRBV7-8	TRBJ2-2	TGTGCCAGCAGCTTTGGGCTAGCGGGAGTGTCCGGGGAGCTGTTTTTT	CASSFGLAGVSGELFF
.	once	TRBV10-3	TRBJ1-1	TGTGCCATCAAACCCCCGGTCGGGGGTGGCTCTGAAGCTTTCTTT	CAIKPPVGGGSEAFF
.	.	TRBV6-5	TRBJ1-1	TGTGCCAGCAGTTACGAGCGGACAGCGAACACTGAAGCTTTCTTT	CASSYERTANTEAFF
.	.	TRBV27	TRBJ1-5	TGTGCCAGCAGTTCATCCCCAAGGGTCAATCAGCCCCAGCATTTT	CASSSSPRVNQPQHF
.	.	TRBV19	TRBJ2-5	TGTGCCAGTAGTCCTCGGAGATACCAAGAGACCCAGTACTTC	CASSPRRYQETQYF
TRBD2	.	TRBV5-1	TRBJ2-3	TGCGCCAGCAGCCTTAGCGGGAGTACAGATACGCAGTATTTT	CASSLSGSTDTQYF
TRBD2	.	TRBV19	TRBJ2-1	TGTGCCAGTAGTCCCAGGACTAGCGGGAGTTTCTACAATGAGCAGTTCTTC	CASSPRTSGSFYNEQFF
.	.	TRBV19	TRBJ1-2	TGTGCCAGTAGTATAGCCCTCCCGGATGGCTACACCTTC	CASSIALPDGYTF